The 9 T cell receptor beta chains given below trace back to one sample, sequenced in a study of Graves' ophthalmopathy and Graves' hyperthyroidism. Amplifying from RNA transcripts, the study obtained TCR beta CDR3 regions. HTBI-primed first-round RT-PCR preceded second-round multiplex PCR. TCRdb analysed the multiplex PCR reads with MiXCR anew, one entry per CDR3 protein. The table shows approximately 700,000 distinct CDR3 sequences, with just over 40% occurring only once. Sequences were obtained from peripheral blood. These receptors all stem from an adult man with Graves' ophthalmopathy.

The chain recombines TRBV5-1 with TRBJ2-5; TRBD1 aligns across 11 bases. This CDR3 has 15 amino acids. Germline trimming cut 5 bases from V and 5 bases from J; bases unmatched to any gene: 8. CDR1 and CDR2 (germline): SGHRS, YFSETQ. CDR3 sequence reads: CASSYPGQGDETQYF. DNA of the CDR3: TGCGCCAGCAGTTACCCGGGACAGGGGGACGAGACCCAGTACTTC.

The chain uses TRBV9 and TRBJ1-1, with D perhaps TRBD1 (5 bases). The V end was cut by 4 bases, the J end by 6 bases, with 13 bases between. Germline V lookup: CDR1 SGDLS, CDR2 YYNGEE. This CDR3 contains 13 residues. CDR3 DNA: TGTGCCAGCAGCTTAGGGCTGGGGGCTGAAGCTTTCTTT. This encodes CASSLGLGAEAFF.

The table lists this clonotype with many counts. This rearrangement joins TRBV4-2 to TRBJ2-7, with unresolved D. V was clipped by 0 bases and J by 3 bases, with 9 bases between them. The germline V gene encodes CDR1 LGHNA and CDR2 YNFKEQ. CDR3 length equals 14 residues. CDR3 in amino acids: CASSQEGSSYEQYF. The CDR3 DNA sequence: TGTGCCAGCAGCCAAGAGGGCAGTAGCTACGAGCAGTACTTC.

This clonotype was seen at least ten times. This chain joins TRBV19 and TRBJ2-2, with D possibly TRBD1 on 5 matching bases. Trimming cost V 2 bases and J 1 base, with 5 bases left between them. Germline CDR1 and CDR2: LNHDA and SQIVND (reference sequence). The CDR3 consists of 14 residues. This chain's CDR3 is CASSIQGNTGELFF. For the CDR3, the DNA is TGTGCCAGTAGTATACAGGGGAACACCGGGGAGCTGTTTTTT.

This rearrangement joins TRBV20-1 to TRBJ2-2; no firm D call. V was cut by 7 bases and J by 2 bases, with 11 bases left in between. The CDR3 totals 13 residues. Germline V gene lookup returns CDR1 DFQATT and CDR2 SNEGSKA (reference sequence). The CDR3 here is CSVPVPNTGELFF. CDR3 nucleotide sequence: TGCAGTGTTCCAGTTCCAAACACCGGGGAGCTGTTTTTT.

The J gene is TRBJ1-1, the V gene TRBV2, with no clear D. The CDR3 length is 13 residues. CDR1 is SNHLY and CDR2 is FYNNEI in the germline V gene. Between the trimmed V and J ends, which lost 11 bases and 1 base, there was a span of 14 bases. CDR3 sequence (DNA): TGTGCCTGGAGTGTACTTGGGAACACTGAAGCTTTCTTT. Its protein product is CAWSVLGNTEAFF.

There are many counts of this clonotype. The chain combines TRBV9 with TRBJ1-1, with TRBD1 matching 11 bases. J lost 3 bases, V lost 0 bases, and 7 bases had no gene match. The CDR3 spans 17 residues. Germline CDR1 and CDR2: SGDLS and YYNGEE. CDR3 coding DNA: TGTGCCAGCAGCGTAGTTGGACAGGGGGCAAGGGACACTGAAGCTTTCTTT. The encoded protein is CASSVVGQGARDTEAFF.

The table lists this clonotype with many counts. The V and J genes are TRBV7-3 and TRBJ2-7; 8 nucleotides line up with TRBD1. This CDR3 comprises 13 residues. Germline V lookup: CDR1 SGHTA, CDR2 FQGTGA. With V trimmed by 5 bases and J by 6 bases, 6 bases remained unmatched. The CDR3 here is CASSVDRGAEQYF. In DNA, the CDR3 is TGTGCCAGCAGCGTAGACAGGGGAGCCGAGCAGTACTTC.

V and J are TRBV10-3 and TRBJ2-7, with D maybe TRBD1 (5 bases). The ends were cut back, 5 bases at V and 1 base at J, with 12 bases in the middle. The CDR3 extends over 14 amino acids. In germline, CDR1 is ENHRY, CDR2 SYGVKD. CDR3 in DNA: TGTGCCATCAGTATTTACCGACAGTCCTACGAGCAGTACTTC. This sequence encodes CAISIYRQSYEQYF.